These T cell receptor beta chains were read from a single sample in a study of Graves' ophthalmopathy and Graves' hyperthyroidism. TCRdb itself ran the multiplex PCR reads through MiXCR, one entry per CDR3 protein. The table lists under 350,000 distinct CDR3 sequences, about a sixth of them singletons, with over 9% in the top ten. The sequenced sample consisted of peripheral blood. The receptors derive from an adult man with Graves' ophthalmopathy. Each CDR3 is given with its conserved first and last residue. D genes are given only for firm matches. Clone size, where shown, is once, few, many, or a class for clones that have expanded.

d_gene	abundance	v_gene	j_gene	CDR3nt	CDR3aa
.	many	TRBV27	TRBJ2-7	TGTGCCAGCAGTTTTTCCGGGTCGGACGAGCAGTACTTC	CASSFSGSDEQYF
TRBD1	many	TRBV12-3/TRBV12-4	TRBJ2-7	TGTGCCAGCAGGCGGGACAGGGGGGGCGAGCAGTACTTC	CASRRDRGGEQYF
TRBD1	many	TRBV6-1	TRBJ1-1	TGTGCCAGCAGTGCCTTACAGGGGGCAGGCACTGAAGCTTTCTTT	CASSALQGAGTEAFF
.	many	TRBV19	TRBJ1-3	TGTGCCAGTAGTATGGACCGACAGAGCTCTGGAAACACCATATATTTT	CASSMDRQSSGNTIYF
.	many	TRBV24-1	TRBJ1-2	TGTGCCACCGCCCCGTCGGAAGGGATCTATGGCTACACCTTC	CATAPSEGIYGYTF
.	many	TRBV11-2	TRBJ1-1	TGTGCCAGCAGCTCAGGACCCCCTCGACAGACTGAAGCTTTCTTT	CASSSGPPRQTEAFF
.	many	TRBV11-2	TRBJ2-7	TGTGCCAGCACAATCCCGGGACGCCCGTTCTACGAGCAGTACTTC	CASTIPGRPFYEQYF
.	many	TRBV19	TRBJ1-3	TGTGCCAGTACCCTAGCATTCAGCTCTGGAAACACCATATATTTT	CASTLAFSSGNTIYF
.	many	TRBV20-1	TRBJ1-5	TGCAGTGCTAGATCCCCCCGGTTTAGCAATCAGCCCCAGCATTTT	CSARSPRFSNQPQHF
TRBD1	.	TRBV28	TRBJ1-3	TGTGCCAGCAGTTTAACGGGACAGGGGTATGGAAACACCATATATTTT	CASSLTGQGYGNTIYF
.	many	TRBV15	TRBJ2-7	TGTGCCACCAGCAGAGATCTAACGCAGGGGTCCTACGAGCAGTACTTC	CATSRDLTQGSYEQYF
TRBD1	many	TRBV6-2/TRBV6-3	TRBJ1-5	TGTGCCAGCAGCCGCGCCGGGACAGGGGCCCTATTGTTCCAGCCCCAGCATTTT	CASSRAGTGALLFQPQHF
TRBD1	.	TRBV29-1	TRBJ1-1	TGCAGCGTGTCCGGGACAGGGGGTACTGAAGCTTTCTTT	CSVSGTGGTEAFF
TRBD1	many	TRBV6-5	TRBJ1-1	TGTGCCAGCAGTTTATTGGGGACAGTACCAAATGAAGCTTTCTTT	CASSLLGTVPNEAFF
.	.	TRBV19	TRBJ2-3	TGTGCCAGCGCACTAGGAATCACAGATACGCAGTATTTT	CASALGITDTQYF
.	many	TRBV7-3	TRBJ2-7	TGTGCCAGCAGCTGGGGGGCAGGCTCTCCCTACGAGCAGTACTTC	CASSWGAGSPYEQYF
.	many	TRBV14	TRBJ1-2	TGTGCCAGCAGAGACAGGTTTGATGGCTACACCTTC	CASRDRFDGYTF
.	.	TRBV18	TRBJ1-1	TGTGCCAGCTCACCGGCGTCGCCTAATACAAACACTGAAGCTTTCTTT	CASSPASPNTNTEAFF
TRBD1	many	TRBV12-3/TRBV12-4	TRBJ2-7	TGTGCCAGCAGCACCCGGGACAGCTCCTACGAGCAGTACTTC	CASSTRDSSYEQYF
.	.	TRBV10-3	TRBJ2-5	TGTGCCACCACACGGGGGGCACAAGAGACCCAGTACTTC	CATTRGAQETQYF
TRBD1	many	TRBV7-3	TRBJ2-2	TGTGCCAGCAGCATGGACAGGGCGACTAACACCGGGGAGCTGTTTTTT	CASSMDRATNTGELFF
TRBD1	many	TRBV27	TRBJ2-7	TGTGCCAGCAGTTTATTGGGACAGGGCTACGAGCAGTACTTC	CASSLLGQGYEQYF
.	many	TRBV30	TRBJ1-2	TGTGCCTGGACCCAAGGGGACTATGGCTACACCTTC	CAWTQGDYGYTF
TRBD1	many	TRBV6-1	TRBJ1-5	TGTGCCAGCACGGGGGGACAGGGTCATCAGCCCCAGCATTTT	CASTGGQGHQPQHF
.	.	TRBV11-2	TRBJ1-4	TGTGCCAGCAGCCGGGACTTACTCGGTGTCGAAAAACTGTTTTTT	CASSRDLLGVEKLFF
.	.	TRBV7-9	TRBJ2-7	TGTGCCAGCAGCTCGTGGACAGACTACGAGCAGTACTTC	CASSSWTDYEQYF